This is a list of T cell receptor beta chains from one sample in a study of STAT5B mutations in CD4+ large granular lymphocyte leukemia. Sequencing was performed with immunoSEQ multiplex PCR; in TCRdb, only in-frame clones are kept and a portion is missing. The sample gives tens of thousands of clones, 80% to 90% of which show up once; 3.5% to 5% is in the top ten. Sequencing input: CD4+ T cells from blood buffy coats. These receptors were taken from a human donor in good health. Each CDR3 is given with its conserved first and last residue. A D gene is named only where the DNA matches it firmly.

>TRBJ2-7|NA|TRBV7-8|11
CASSLIEGQYF
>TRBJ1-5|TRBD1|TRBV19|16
CASIGGQLYSNQPQHF
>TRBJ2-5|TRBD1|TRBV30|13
CAWSPGTAETQYF
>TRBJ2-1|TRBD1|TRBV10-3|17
CAISHGRAGQGASEQFF
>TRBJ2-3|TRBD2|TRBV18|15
CASSPSSGITDTQYF
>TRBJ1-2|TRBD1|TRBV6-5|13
CASSLTGVGGYTF
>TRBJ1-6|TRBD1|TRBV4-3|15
CASSQGDSYNSPLHF
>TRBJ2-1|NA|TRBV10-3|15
CAISPVAGSRNEQFF
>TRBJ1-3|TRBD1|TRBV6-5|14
CASSRTGGGNTIYF
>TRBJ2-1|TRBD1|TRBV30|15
CAWGPRDRGLDEQFF
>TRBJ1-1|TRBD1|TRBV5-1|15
CASSISGTANTEAFF
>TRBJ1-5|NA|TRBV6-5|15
CASSLGGGVDQPQHF
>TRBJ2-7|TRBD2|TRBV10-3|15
CAIRASGGSSYEQYF
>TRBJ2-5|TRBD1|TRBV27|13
CASLGQDQETQYF
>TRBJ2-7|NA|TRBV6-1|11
CASKGVYEQYF
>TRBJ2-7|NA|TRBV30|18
CAWTPPTVGRDLTYEQYF
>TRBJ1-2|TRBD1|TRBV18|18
CASSPPTLQGAFNYGYTF
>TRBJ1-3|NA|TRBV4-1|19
CASSQDGPPQLSSGNTIYF
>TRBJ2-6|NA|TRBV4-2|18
CASSQDLRGLTGANVLTF
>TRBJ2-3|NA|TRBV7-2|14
CASSLGTRTDTQYF
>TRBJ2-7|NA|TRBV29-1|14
CSVDSYRGYYEQYF
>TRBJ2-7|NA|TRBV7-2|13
CASSSMALGELYF
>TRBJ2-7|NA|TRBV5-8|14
CASGAGTVSYEQYF
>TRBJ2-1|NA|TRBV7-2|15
CASSLMENSYNEQFF
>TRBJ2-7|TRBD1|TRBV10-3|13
CAISVGQGYEQYF
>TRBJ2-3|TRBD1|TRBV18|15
CASSGGTGRTDTQYF
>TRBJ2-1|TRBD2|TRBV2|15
CASSESTSGSNEQFF
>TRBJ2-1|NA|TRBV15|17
CATSRGSGYRTYNEQFF
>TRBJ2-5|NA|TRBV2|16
CASSEKSGRGRETQYF
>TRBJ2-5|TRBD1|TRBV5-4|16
CASSPGQGGWQETQYF
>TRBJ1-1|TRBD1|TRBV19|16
CASTPIWDSVNTEAFF
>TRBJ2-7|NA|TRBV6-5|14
CASSRLDRLYEQYF
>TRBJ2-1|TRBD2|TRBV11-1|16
CASSDGSGSSYNEQFF
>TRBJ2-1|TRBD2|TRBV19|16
CASTSRLAGTYNEQFF
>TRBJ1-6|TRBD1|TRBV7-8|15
CASSGSGGADSPLHF
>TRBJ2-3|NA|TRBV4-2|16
CASSQAPGPTTDTQYF
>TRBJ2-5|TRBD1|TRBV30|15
CAWRDRTGIKETQYF
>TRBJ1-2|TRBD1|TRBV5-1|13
CASSLEAGGGYTF
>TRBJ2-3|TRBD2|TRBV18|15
CASSPPGLGSDTQYF
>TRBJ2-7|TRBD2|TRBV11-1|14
CASSFWEREGEQYF
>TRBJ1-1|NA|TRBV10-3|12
CAISARDTEAFF
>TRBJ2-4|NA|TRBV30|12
CAWKQDKNIQYF
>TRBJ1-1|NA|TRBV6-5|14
CASSRGQTNTEAFF
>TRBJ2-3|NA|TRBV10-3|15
CAISLQGESTDTQYF
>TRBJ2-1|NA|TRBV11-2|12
CASSLGTEEQFF
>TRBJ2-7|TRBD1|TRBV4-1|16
CASSPTRDRVAYEQYF
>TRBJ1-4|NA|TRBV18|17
CASSPPRGDGSNEKLFF
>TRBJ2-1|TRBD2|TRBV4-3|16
CASSPLQGGSRDEQFF
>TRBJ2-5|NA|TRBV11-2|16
CASSLVAGQSQETQYF
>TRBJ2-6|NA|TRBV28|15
CASSSASSGANVLTF
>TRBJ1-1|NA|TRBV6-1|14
CASSERPLGAEAFF
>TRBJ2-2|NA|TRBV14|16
CASSRQMGTVTGELFF